This T cell receptor (beta chain) is from a study of blood T cell repertoires in COVID-19. The table came from immunoSEQ multiplex PCR; TCRdb's copy has only in-frame clones and leaves some out. The sample shows under 200,000 clones, around 82% of them seen only once. Many counts were recorded for this clone. This CDR3 has 15 residues. With V trimmed by 6 bases and J by 0 bases, 4 bases remained unmatched. Germline V gene lookup returns CDR1 LGHNT and CDR2 FRNRAP. This sequence originates from a woman between 50 and 59 years old in a cohort exposed to, infected with or recovered from COVID-19 (not recorded which). Sequenced input: PBMCs or T cells enriched from blood (not recorded which). J is TRBJ2-2 and V is TRBV12-5; 7 nucleotides match TRBD2. The CDR3 bases are TGTGCTAGTGGCCAAGGGACTACGAACACCGGGGAGCTGTTTTTT. Amino acid sequence: CASGQGTTNTGELFF.